This T cell receptor beta chain was sequenced in a study of blood T cells in healthy people across ages. In regard to this clonotype: Its matching antigen is unknown.

Germline CDR1 and CDR2: MNHNS and SASEGT. The CDR3 is 12 amino acids. Trimming cost V 2 bases and J 7 bases, with 8 bases left between them. Combining a sample-barcoded 5' primer with a J-beta primer mix, a second PCR ran for 7 to 11 cycles. One entry per CDR3 protein, called by TCRdb with MiXCR from the 5' RACE reads. The sample yields 700,000 to 800,000 distinct CDR3 sequences, around 40% seen once. Study conclusions and caveats: Higher diversity, along with more naive CD4+ cells, distinguished long-lived donors from aged donors.

The clonotype comes from a woman aged 60 to 75 in good health. The rearrangement joins TRBV6-1 to TRBJ1-2; D is unresolved. Sequencing input: blood. The CDR3 DNA is TGTGCCAGCAGTGAATTCGTAGGTGGCTACACCTTC. Protein: CASSEFVGGYTF.